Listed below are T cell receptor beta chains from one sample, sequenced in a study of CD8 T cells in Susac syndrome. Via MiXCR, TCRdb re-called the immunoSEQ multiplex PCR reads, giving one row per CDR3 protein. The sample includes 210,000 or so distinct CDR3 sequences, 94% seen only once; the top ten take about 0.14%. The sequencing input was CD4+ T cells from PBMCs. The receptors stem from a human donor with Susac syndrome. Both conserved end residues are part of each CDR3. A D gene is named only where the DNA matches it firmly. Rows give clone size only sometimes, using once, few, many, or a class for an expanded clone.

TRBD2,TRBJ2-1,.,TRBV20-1,TGCAGTGTTGAACGGGAACTAGCGGGGGGTCCGGAGGAGCAGTTCTTC,CSVERELAGGPEEQFF
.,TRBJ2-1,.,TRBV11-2,TGTGCCAGCAGCTCACTGCGGGGCCTCTCCTACAATGAGCAGTTCTTC,CASSSLRGLSYNEQFF
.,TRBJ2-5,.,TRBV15,TGTGCCACCAGCGGATGGACAGCGCAACAAGAGACCCAGTACTTC,CATSGWTAQQETQYF
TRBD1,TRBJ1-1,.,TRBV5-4,TGTGCCAGCAGCTTGGAGCTGGGGACAGGGAACACTGAAGCTTTCTTT,CASSLELGTGNTEAFF
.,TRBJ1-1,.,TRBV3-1,TGTGCCAGCAGCCATCCCGCCCTACCGGTTTCTGAAGCTTTCTTT,CASSHPALPVSEAFF
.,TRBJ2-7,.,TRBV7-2,TGTGCCAGCAGCTTAGACAGGGTGGGGGACGAGCAGTACTTC,CASSLDRVGDEQYF
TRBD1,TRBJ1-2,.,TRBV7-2,TGTGCCAGCAGCTCTAGACAGGGGATTAACACCTTC,CASSSRQGINTF
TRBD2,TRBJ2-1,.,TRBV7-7,TGTGCTAGCAGCTTAGGGCCGGGGGGATCCTACAATGAGCAGTTCTTC,CASSLGPGGSYNEQFF
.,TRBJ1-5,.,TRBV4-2,TGTGCCAGCAGCCAAGGAGATGGGGTGGGCAATCAGCCCCAGCATTTT,CASSQGDGVGNQPQHF
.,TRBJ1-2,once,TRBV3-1,TGTGCCAGCAGCCCCACCAGGGACCCACTTTATGGCTACACCTTC,CASSPTRDPLYGYTF
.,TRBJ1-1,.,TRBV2,TGTGCCAGCAGTGAAGGTGGGGGCAATGAAGCTTTCTTT,CASSEGGGNEAFF
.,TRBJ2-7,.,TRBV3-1,TGTGCCAGCAGCCGCTCCTACGAGCAGTACTTC,CASSRSYEQYF
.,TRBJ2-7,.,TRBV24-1,TGTGCCACCCGGGACCACAGCTCCTACGAGCAGTACTTC,CATRDHSSYEQYF
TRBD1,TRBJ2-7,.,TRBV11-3,TGTGCCAGCAGCCCGGACAGGGACTACGAGCAGTACTTC,CASSPDRDYEQYF
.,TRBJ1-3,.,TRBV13,TGTGCCAGCAGGCCCCCCTCTGGAAACACCATATATTTT,CASRPPSGNTIYF
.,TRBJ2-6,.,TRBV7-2,TGTGCCAGCAGCTTAGAACTCCTGAGGCGCTCTGGGGCCAACGTCCTGACTTTC,CASSLELLRRSGANVLTF
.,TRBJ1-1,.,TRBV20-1,TGCAGTGCCCTTTATAGGGGTGTTATGAACACTGAAGCTTTCTTT,CSALYRGVMNTEAFF
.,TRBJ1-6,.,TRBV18,TGTGCCAGCTCACCAAGCTCCTATAATTCACCCCTCCACTTT,CASSPSSYNSPLHF
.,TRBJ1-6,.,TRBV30,TGTGCCTGGAGTAAGGGGAAGGACACTTATGGATCACCCCTCCACTTT,CAWSKGKDTYGSPLHF
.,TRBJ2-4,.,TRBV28,TGTGCCAGCAGTGGACCCTCTAACGGTGGCAACATTCAGTACTTC,CASSGPSNGGNIQYF
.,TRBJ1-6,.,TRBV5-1,TGCGCCAGCAGCTTGAACGGAAGGCCCCTCCACTTT,CASSLNGRPLHF
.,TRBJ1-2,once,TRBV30,TGTGCCTGGAGTGTAGGCGATGGCTATGGCCACACCTTC,CAWSVGDGYGHTF
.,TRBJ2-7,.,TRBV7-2,TGTGCCAGCAGCCTATTTCGGGCCTACGAGCAGTACTTC,CASSLFRAYEQYF
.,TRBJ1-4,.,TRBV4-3,TGCGCCAGCAGCGGAGACGGTTATAATGAAAAACTGTTTTTT,CASSGDGYNEKLFF
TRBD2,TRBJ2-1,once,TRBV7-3,TGTGCCAGCAGTTATAGCGGGGGGCCCTACAATGAGCAGTTCTTC,CASSYSGGPYNEQFF
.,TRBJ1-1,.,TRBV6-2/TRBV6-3,TGTGCCAGCAGTTACGGGGCAGGGTGGAACACTGAAGCTTTCTTT,CASSYGAGWNTEAFF
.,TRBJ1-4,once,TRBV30,TGTGCCTGGAGTGTAAAGAGGGAAGCAAAAAAACTGTTTTTT,CAWSVKREAKKLFF
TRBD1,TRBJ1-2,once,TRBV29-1,TGCAGCGCCGACAGGGCGCCCCCGTTCAATTATGGCTACACCTTC,CSADRAPPFNYGYTF
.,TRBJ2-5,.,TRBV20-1,TGCAGTGCTAGAGGCGATAAGACCCAGTACTTC,CSARGDKTQYF
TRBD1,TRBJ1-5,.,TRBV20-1,TGCAGTGCTTCCCGGACAGGAAGGGAACAGCCCCAGCATTTT,CSASRTGREQPQHF
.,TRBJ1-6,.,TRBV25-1,TGTGCCTCTCAACGGGGGGCCGAATCACCCCTCCACTTT,CASQRGAESPLHF
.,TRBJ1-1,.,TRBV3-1,TGTGCCAGCAGCCTCGTGAGTTCTGAGGCTTTCTTT,CASSLVSSEAFF
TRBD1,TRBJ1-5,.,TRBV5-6,TGTGCCAGCAGCTTTACCGGGACAGGGCCAGTGGACCAGCCCCAGCATTTT,CASSFTGTGPVDQPQHF
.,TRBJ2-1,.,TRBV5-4,TGTGCCGGGGGCCCGAATCCGAGAGGAGAGCAGTTCTTC,CAGGPNPRGEQFF
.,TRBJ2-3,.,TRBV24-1,TGTGCCACCAGTGATTCCGGGCGCACAGATACGCAGTATTTT,CATSDSGRTDTQYF
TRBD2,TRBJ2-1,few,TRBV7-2,TGTGCCAGCAGCGCGGGACTAGCGGGGGTCAATGAGCAGTTCTTC,CASSAGLAGVNEQFF
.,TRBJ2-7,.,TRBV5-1,TGCGCCAGCAGCTTGGAGGGACACGAGCAGTACTTC,CASSLEGHEQYF
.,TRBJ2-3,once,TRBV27,TGTGCCAGCAGTTTGGGGGCCGCCCCAGATACGCAGTATTTT,CASSLGAAPDTQYF
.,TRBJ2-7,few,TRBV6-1,TGTGCCAGCAGCCCGGGACGGAACGAGCAGTACTTC,CASSPGRNEQYF
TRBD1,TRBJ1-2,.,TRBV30,TGTGCCTGGGGGGACAGTCTAAACTATGGCTACACCTTC,CAWGDSLNYGYTF
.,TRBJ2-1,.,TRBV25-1,TGTGCCAGCAGTGAAGGTTACAATGAGCAGTTCTTC,CASSEGYNEQFF
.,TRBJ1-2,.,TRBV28,TGTGCCAGCGGGGACTTGGCTGGCTACACCTTC,CASGDLAGYTF
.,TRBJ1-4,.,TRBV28,TGTGCCAGCAGCTCGGTGGAAGACCTAAATGAAAAACTGTTTTTT,CASSSVEDLNEKLFF
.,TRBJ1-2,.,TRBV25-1,TGTGCCAGCAGTCGAACAGGGGGCTACACCTTC,CASSRTGGYTF
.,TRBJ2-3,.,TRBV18,TGTGCCAGCTCACAGGTCGAAAGCACAGATACGCAGTATTTT,CASSQVESTDTQYF
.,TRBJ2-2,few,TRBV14,TGTGCCAGCAGCCAAGACACCGGGGAGCTGTTTTTT,CASSQDTGELFF
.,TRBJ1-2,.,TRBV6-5,TGTGCCAGCAGTTACGAGGGTGGCTACACCTTC,CASSYEGGYTF
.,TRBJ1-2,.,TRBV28,TGTGCCAGCAGTTTATCGGCCGTTACCGCACTAGGCTACACCTTC,CASSLSAVTALGYTF
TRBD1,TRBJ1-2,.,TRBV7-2,TGTGCCAGCAGCTTAGCCCTTGGACAGGGTCTAGGTGGCTACACCTTC,CASSLALGQGLGGYTF
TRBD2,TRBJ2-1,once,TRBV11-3,TGTGCCAGCAGCTCTCCGATCGGGGGGGGCGATTACAATGAGCAGTTCTTC,CASSSPIGGGDYNEQFF
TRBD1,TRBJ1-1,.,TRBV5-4,TGTGCCAGCAGCTCAAACAGGGGCGAAAACACTGAAGCTTTCTTT,CASSSNRGENTEAFF
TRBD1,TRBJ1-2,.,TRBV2,TGTGCCAGCAGACCCGGACAGGCAACTACGTGGGGCTACACCTTC,CASRPGQATTWGYTF
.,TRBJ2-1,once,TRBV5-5,TGTGCCAGCAGCCCCCTTGATGAGCCGCAGTTCTTC,CASSPLDEPQFF
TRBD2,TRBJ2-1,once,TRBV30,TGTGCCTGGAGTGTACCGGCAGGGAGGGACAATGAGCAGTTCTTC,CAWSVPAGRDNEQFF
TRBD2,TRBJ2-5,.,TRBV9,TGTGCCAGCAGCGCCCGCCCTACTAGCGGGGGGACAGATTCGCAAGAGACCCAGTACTTC,CASSARPTSGGTDSQETQYF
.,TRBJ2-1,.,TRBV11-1,TGTGCCAGCAGCTTAGATAGTCTGATCCACAATGAGCAGTTCTTC,CASSLDSLIHNEQFF
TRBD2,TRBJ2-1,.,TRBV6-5,TGTGCCAGCAGTTACTCGACTAGCGGGGGGGCGGGTGAGCAGTTCTTC,CASSYSTSGGAGEQFF